The entry that follows covers one TCR beta chain sequence. What antigen it recognizes has not been identified. Qualities for individual bases were not recorded, and no much larger clone is one base off. V is clipped by 6 bases and J by 4 bases, and the sequence between their germline boundaries is 15 bases long. Spanning cysteine to phenylalanine, the CDR3 consists of 13 amino acids. Of all the DNA, just the CDR3 is kept, 39 bases in frame from base 1. CDR1 and CDR2 are read off the germline V gene as SQVTM and ANQGSEA. Receptor libraries were prepared by the immunoSEQ multiplex PCR assay. For the multiplex PCR, a mixture combining 60 forward primers for TCR Vbeta segments and 13 reverse primers for TCR Jbeta segments was used. The CDR3 region of rearranged TCR beta genes was amplified from genomic DNA by a multiplex PCR assay. Amplified TCR beta libraries were sequenced as 87-base-pair reads on the Illumina HiSeq System. The published analysis was carried out like this. A later analysis counted about 80 million unique TCR beta chains across the 700 or so repertoires, and about 10 million of these chains were shared by at least two donors. To remove PCR and sequencing errors, raw reads were error-corrected and collapsed into unique sequences using a nearest-neighbor algorithm that merged closely related sequences. V, D and J gene segments were assigned by aligning CDR3 sequences to IMGT reference sequences. For a sequence to be retained, a match of at least six nucleotides was required to both a V gene segment and a J gene segment. Rearrangements were classified as productive when the CDR3 lacked stop codons and remained in frame with V and J, and all other rearrangements were classified as non-productive. CDR3 was defined by IMGT convention, running from the second conserved V-encoded cysteine to the conserved J-encoded phenylalanine. The earlier analysis of some 580 of the donors excluded any sequence lacking an unambiguous match to a single V gene segment. An earlier analysis of some 500 of the donors classified V segments as functional when productive rearrangements were above 56.7% and as segregating when the standard deviation between donors was above 5%. A statistical classification framework was built to diagnose cytomegalovirus status from the catalog of TCR beta chain sequences. A later analysis assigned V and J genes by comparing TCR nucleotide sequences with IMGT/GENE-DB human TR gene sequences. In a later analysis, CDR3 sequences and most-parsimonious VDJ recombination scenarios were assigned using the TCRdist pipeline. A later analysis defined each TCR beta chain by its CDR3 amino acid sequence plus V-gene family, and excluded reads lacking a unique V-gene family. To address suspected cross-contamination and a sequencing artifact, a later analysis removed 592 highly shared, low-generation-probability nucleotide sequences. For each public chain, a later analysis derived a clonal expansion index from normalized ranks of inferred template counts within each repertoire. In a later analysis, generation probabilities were computed using a VDJ recombination model fitted to out-of-frame rearrangements, and the results were checked against IGoR. Hypergeometric tests were used in a later analysis to score TCR-TCR, TCR-HLA and TCR-CMV co-occurrence, with a repertoire-size bias correction applied to the TCR pairs. To estimate false discovery rates, a later analysis permuted the HLA or CMV assignments 20 times. In a later analysis, co-occurring TCRs were grouped using DBSCAN, with TCRdist sequence similarity added in when clustering inside HLA-allele-positive subsets. Repertoires with fewer than 30,000 or more than 120,000 public chains were left out of co-occurrence clustering, as were five repertoires with anomalous nucleotide sharing. TCRdb stores this immuneACCESS table with in-frame sequences only. Part of the clones is absent; in the studies checked, under half of the shortfall reflects unresolved V genes, and no reason is known for the rest. V and J calls and clone size are given by that table; D and trimming were obtained from the DNA. The sample profile shows under 200,000 clones; 84% of them were found once. Around 0.26% of the sample is in the top ten clones.

The data were taken from a study of cytomegalovirus exposure and HLA in healthy donors (dated by TCRdb to the late 2010s). Background on the whole study: According to an earlier analysis of 550 to 750 of the donors, about 190 million T cells yielded 120 million or so unique TCR beta sequences and roughly 280 Gb of sequence data. Roughly 300 gigabases of sequencing data and roughly 81 million unique TCR sequences made up an early release that covered around 640 HLA-typed donors. The genetic ancestry cluster associated with self-reported Caucasian donors included 81% of the 398 genotyped donors. The study aimed to test whether cataloging public T cell receptors could reveal signatures of past pathogen exposure. Using immunosequencing, the study profiled T cell repertoires from some 670 subjects and related those repertoires to cytomegalovirus serostatus. In addition to the first cohort of 650 to 800 subjects, a separate validation cohort of 130 or so different subjects was used. High-throughput TCR immunosequencing, statistical association of individual TCRs with disease status, and machine learning were combined to predict cytomegalovirus infection status. A later analysis re-analyzed previously published TCR beta repertoires from roughly 630 donors and added high-resolution HLA genotyping to study TCR occurrence patterns. The later analysis used no new phenotypic data to find candidate immune exposures, relying instead on TCR beta sequences and their occurrence across donors. To decide whether each TCR beta V gene segment behaved as functional or pseudogenic, an earlier analysis of several hundred of the donors relied on high-throughput TCR beta sequencing. Donor age, sex, ethnicity and CMV serostatus were compiled together with the repertoire data. Genome-wide SNP genotypes for about 60% of the 666 donors were used in a later genetic analysis, which treated that subset as a discovery cohort. All discovery cohort repertoires had been generated using a single sequencing platform. HLA typing covered class I and class II loci at four-digit resolution. Typing coverage varied by locus: roughly 629-640 donors for A, B, C, DRB1 and DQB1; roughly 510 for DQA1; more than 600 for DPA1; 400 to 480 for DPB1. Five DR-DQ haplotypes were handled as single units for association and clustering, since linkage in the cohort was strong. Among roughly 400 genotyped donors of the cohort, an average of about 220,000 unique TCR beta nucleotide sequences was sequenced per donor, of which approximately 18% were non-productive. General study outcomes and caveats: In a later analysis, about 17,000 TCR beta sequences were associated with specific HLA alleles at a false discovery rate of 0.05. In an earlier analysis of approximately 590 of the donors, most TCR beta V segments were observed in productive rearrangements about 87% or about 30% of the time, broadly matching IMGT annotations. According to a later genetic analysis, donors in an Asian-associated ancestry cluster had fewer N-insertions in productive TCRs than the roughly 670-donor mean. The earlier analysis of some 560 of the donors excluded roughly 16 rarely observed V segments, including chromosome 9 orphons, because counts were too low. A later analysis reported that several top co-occurrence clusters appeared linked to parvovirus B19, influenza, CMV and Epstein-Barr virus. A later analysis found that most CMV-associated TCR beta chains appeared HLA-restricted, with HLA associations seemingly driven largely by CMV exposure. In a later genetic analysis, a missense DCLRE1C variant was associated with V-gene and J-gene trimming of TCR beta chains, and the association was replicated in an independent cohort. It was suggested by the authors that the approach could potentially be generalized to other disease states and immunological phenotypes. Because HLA typing was unavailable for some donors at each locus, only the typed subset was used in association tests. A further reported finding was that TCR beta sequences accurately predicted the HLA-A and HLA-B alleles for most subjects in the first cohort. Most TCR sequences were observed very rarely across donors, whereas some public TCRs were present in many individuals. In both the original and validation cohorts, the classifier was reported to diagnose cytomegalovirus status with high specificity and sensitivity. The study gave a list of under 200 TCR beta chains associated with cytomegalovirus. CMV serostatus was the only immune exposure information available for the cohort. Presence/absence analyses assumed roughly uniform sequencing depth across donors, an assumption that may not hold. In a later analysis, HLA-associated TCR beta chains showed more clonal expansion and lower generation probabilities than non-associated chains that were equally common. A later analysis found that TCR association rates varied across HLA loci, with DRB1 alleles showing the most associated TCRs and HLA-C alleles the fewest. Some IMGT-functional V segments, including TRBV6-2 and TRBV6-3, could not be told apart with the 87-base-pair reads, so those segments were excluded. Assigning TCR associations to individual alleles was difficult when HLA alleles, especially DR and DQ, strongly co-occurred. A few of the identified cytomegalovirus-associated TCR beta chains were confirmed in vitro to be specific for cytomegalovirus antigens. Linkage disequilibrium might explain the correlated functional status among segregating V segments, but an unknown experimental factor could not be ruled out. The sequencing pipeline was judged likely to have produced a cluster of highly shared sequence variants as a technical artifact. In this cohort, only TCR beta chains were sequenced, and detectable features were limited by the absence of alpha or paired-chain data.

The cohort consisted of 650 to 850 healthy bone marrow donors. Cohort members were all nominally healthy when sampled, although unrecorded immune exposures were likely present. The donor was CMV seronegative and belonged to the group of around 350 seronegative cohort members. Every donor gave a peripheral blood sample, and the peripheral blood mononuclear cells from that sample were used for TCR beta sequencing. Genomic DNA extraction from the blood cell samples was performed with the Qiagen DNeasy Blood Extraction Kit. The chain is encoded by TRBV29-1 joined to TRBJ1-1; the D gene is perhaps TRBD1, from 5 matching bases. The sample taken for sequencing was PBMCs. This receptor was obtained from a boy younger than 18 in good health and CMV-seronegative. The CDR3 here reads CSVGIDRGTEAFF. The bases read TGCAGCGTCGGAATAGACAGAGGCACTGAAGCTTTCTTT.